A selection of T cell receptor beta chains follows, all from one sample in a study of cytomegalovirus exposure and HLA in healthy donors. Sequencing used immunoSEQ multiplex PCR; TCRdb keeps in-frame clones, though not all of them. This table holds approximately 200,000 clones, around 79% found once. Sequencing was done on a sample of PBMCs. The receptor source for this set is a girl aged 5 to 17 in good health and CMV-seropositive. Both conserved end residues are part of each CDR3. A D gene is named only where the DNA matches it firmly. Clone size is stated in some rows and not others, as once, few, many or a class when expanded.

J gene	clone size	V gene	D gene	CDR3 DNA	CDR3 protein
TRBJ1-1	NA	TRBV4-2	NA	TGTGCCAGCAGCCTCGGAGGGGACACTGAAGCTTTCTTT	CASSLGGDTEAFF
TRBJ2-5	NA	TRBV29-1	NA	TGCAGCGTTGTTAAGGGGGAAGAGACCCAGTACTTC	CSVVKGEETQYF
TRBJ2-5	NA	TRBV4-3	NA	TGCGCCAGCAGCCAAGAATTCAGGCAATACCAAGAGACCCAGTACTTC	CASSQEFRQYQETQYF
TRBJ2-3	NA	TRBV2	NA	TGTGCCAGCAGTGAATCGACTAAAGATACGCAGTATTTT	CASSESTKDTQYF
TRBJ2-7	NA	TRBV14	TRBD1	TGTGCCAGCAGCCAGGACTACGGTGGACAGGGATCCTACGAGCAGTACTTC	CASSQDYGGQGSYEQYF
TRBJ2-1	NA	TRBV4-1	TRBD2	TGCGCCAGCAGCCCGGGACTAGCGGGGGATATCAGCTCCTACAATGAGCAGTTCTTC	CASSPGLAGDISSYNEQFF
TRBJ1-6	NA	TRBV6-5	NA	TGTGCCAGCAGTTACCAAGCGGGCTCCTATAATTCACCCCTCCACTTT	CASSYQAGSYNSPLHF
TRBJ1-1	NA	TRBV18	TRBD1	TGTGCCAGCTCACCGAGACAGGGCACTGAAGCTTTCTTT	CASSPRQGTEAFF
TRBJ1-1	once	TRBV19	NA	TGTGCCAGTAGTATTTCCAGGGAGAACACTGAAGCTTTCTTT	CASSISRENTEAFF
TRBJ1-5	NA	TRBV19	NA	TGTGCCAGTACCCCCCTCGGCAGGATCGACCAGCCCCAGCATTTT	CASTPLGRIDQPQHF
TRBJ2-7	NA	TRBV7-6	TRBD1	TGTGCCAGCAGTAGACAGGGACCTGGCTACGAGCAGTACTTC	CASSRQGPGYEQYF
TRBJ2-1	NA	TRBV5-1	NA	TGCGCCAGCAGCTCGACACTGGGCAATGAGCAGTTCTTC	CASSSTLGNEQFF
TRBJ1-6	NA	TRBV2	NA	TGTGCCAGCAGTGAAAGGTCGGGGGTTCGAGGGAATTCACCCCTCCACTTT	CASSERSGVRGNSPLHF
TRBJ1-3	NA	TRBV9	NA	TGTGCCTTACCGACAGAGCACTCTGGAAACACCATATATTTT	CALPTEHSGNTIYF
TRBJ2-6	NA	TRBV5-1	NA	TGCGCCAGCAGCCCCCCCAGGGATTCTGGGGCCAACGTCCTGACTTTC	CASSPPRDSGANVLTF
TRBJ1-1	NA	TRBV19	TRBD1	TGTGCCAGCTCACAGGGGGTCACTGAAGCTTTCTTT	CASSQGVTEAFF
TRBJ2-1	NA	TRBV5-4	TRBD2	TGTGCCAGCAGCTTGGGGAGACTAGCGGGGGCCTTGTTAAACTACAATGAGCAGTTCTTC	CASSLGRLAGALLNYNEQFF
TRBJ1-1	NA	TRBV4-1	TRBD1	TGCGCCAGCAGCCAAGGGACAGGGGCTGAAGCTTTCTTT	CASSQGTGAEAFF
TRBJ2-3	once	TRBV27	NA	TGTGCCAGCAGTCGGCGGTTCGAGACAGATACGCAGTATTTT	CASSRRFETDTQYF
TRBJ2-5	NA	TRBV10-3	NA	TGTGCCACCCGGACAAACCAAGAGACCCAGTACTTC	CATRTNQETQYF
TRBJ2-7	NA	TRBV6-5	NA	TGTGCCAGCATCGGAGGTGGAGGGTCCTACGAGCAGTACTTC	CASIGGGGSYEQYF
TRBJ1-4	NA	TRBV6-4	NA	TGTGCCAGGAGTAGCCAGGGGCCCAAACCGAGGGAAAAACTGTTTTTT	CARSSQGPKPREKLFF
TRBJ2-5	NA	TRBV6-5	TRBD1	TGTGCCAGCAGTAGGACAGGCGGTGGGGAGACCCAGTACTTC	CASSRTGGGETQYF
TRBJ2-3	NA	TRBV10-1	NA	TGCGCCAGCATGAGCGGGTTGACAGATACGCAGTATTTT	CASMSGLTDTQYF
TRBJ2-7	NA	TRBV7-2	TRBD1	TGTGCCAGCAGCTGGGACAGGGGGCTTTACGAGCAGTACTTC	CASSWDRGLYEQYF
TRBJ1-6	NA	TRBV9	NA	TGTGCCAGTCAGGGGAAAGATTCACCCCTCCACTTT	CASQGKDSPLHF
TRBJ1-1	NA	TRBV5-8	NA	TGTGCCAGCACACCGGACAGCACCAGTCGTACTGAAGCTTTCTTT	CASTPDSTSRTEAFF
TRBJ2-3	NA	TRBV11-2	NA	TGTGCCAGCAGCTTAGAGGGCGGGGGCGGGGGTACGCAGTATTTT	CASSLEGGGGGTQYF
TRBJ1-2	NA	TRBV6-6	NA	TGTGCCAGCAGTTACCAAGGACACCTCTATGGCTACACCTTC	CASSYQGHLYGYTF
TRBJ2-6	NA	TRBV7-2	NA	TGTGCCAGCAGCTTAGGAGGGGGGGCCAACGTCCTGACTTTC	CASSLGGGANVLTF
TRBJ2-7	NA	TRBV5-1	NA	TGCGCCAGCAGCTTGGATAACCGCAGCGAGCAGTACTTC	CASSLDNRSEQYF